A selection of T cell receptor beta chains follows, all from one sample in a study of blood T cells in healthy people across ages. Using its own MiXCR run on the 5' RACE reads, TCRdb lists one record per CDR3 protein. The data hold about 840,000 distinct CDR3 sequences, with approximately 32% observed a single time. In addition, the sample was reused for a study of T cells of mothers and their children.

Input material: blood. The source is a woman in her forties in good health. CDR3s leave out the opening cysteine and the closing phenylalanine or tryptophan.

j_call cdr3_length v_call cdr3_aa
TRBJ2-4 13 TRBV28 ASGERTGVGYIQY
TRBJ2-3 13 TRBV3-1 ASSQGTSGSRTQY
TRBJ1-2 13 TRBV30 AWSVPQGSNYGYT
TRBJ1-2 14 TRBV18 ASSPRAGKHDYGYT
TRBJ2-6 15 TRBV6-1 ASSERGPPPGANVLT
TRBJ2-7 12 TRBV3-1 ASRDEERGSEQY
TRBJ1-5 12 TRBV6-6 ASLDSNSNQPQH
TRBJ2-7 13 TRBV7-2 ASSGGTVTTWEQY
TRBJ2-7 12 TRBV7-8 ASRGGQGPYEQY
TRBJ2-4 14 TRBV7-2 ASSLDRWRAKNTQY